The rows below give T cell receptor beta chains drawn from one sample of a study of T cells in Graves' hyperthyroidism and ophthalmopathy. Via MiXCR, TCRdb re-called the multiplex PCR reads, giving one row per CDR3 protein. The sample has under 300,000 distinct CDR3 sequences; roughly 13% are singletons. The source material was blood. The receptors shown here come from a woman aged 25 to 39 with Graves' hyperthyroidism that later progressed to Graves' ophthalmopathy. Each CDR3 is given with its conserved first and last residue. D genes are given only for firm matches. Clone size is shown for a subset of rows, as once, few, many or a class of expanded clone.

size,J,D,V,CDR3,DNA
many,TRBJ1-5,NA,TRBV2,CASSEGWTGYQPQHF,TGTGCCAGCAGTGAAGGTTGGACGGGATATCAGCCCCAGCATTTT
NA,TRBJ1-3,TRBD1,TRBV2,CASRRLGQGAGGSGNTIYF,TGTGCCAGCAGGAGGCTCGGACAGGGGGCCGGTGGGTCTGGAAACACCATATATTTT
many,TRBJ1-4,TRBD1,TRBV20-1,CSALGQLNEKLFF,TGCAGTGCCCTGGGACAGCTTAATGAAAAACTGTTTTTT
NA,TRBJ2-1,NA,TRBV20-1,CSAHKGTRTTNFDEQFF,TGCAGTGCTCACAAAGGTACCCGGACTACCAACTTCGATGAGCAGTTCTTC
NA,TRBJ2-2,TRBD2,TRBV11-3,CASSRLAAAGELFF,TGTGCCAGCTCCCGACTAGCGGCGGCCGGGGAGCTGTTTTTT
many,TRBJ2-5,TRBD1,TRBV2,CASGQGAETQYF,TGTGCCAGCGGGCAGGGGGCAGAGACCCAGTACTTC
NA,TRBJ2-7,NA,TRBV27,CASRADTRSSYEQYF,TGTGCCAGCAGGGCAGACACACGGAGCTCCTACGAGCAGTACTTC
many,TRBJ2-5,NA,TRBV20-1,CSATLGAQETQYF,TGCAGTGCTACCCTCGGGGCACAAGAGACCCAGTACTTC
NA,TRBJ1-2,TRBD1,TRBV9,CASSEREEGRGRSNYGYTF,TGTGCCAGCAGCGAGAGGGAGGAAGGGAGGGGGCGCAGTAACTATGGCTACACCTTC
few,TRBJ1-4,TRBD1,TRBV12-3/TRBV12-4,CASRTGTGFEKLFF,TGTGCCAGCAGGACTGGGACAGGGTTTGAAAAACTGTTTTTT